The T cell receptor (beta chain) under discussion was sequenced for a study of T cells after yellow fever vaccination (dated by TCRdb to between 2017 and 2020). Regarding the study in general: The SMART-Seq v4 Ultra Low Input RNA kit was used to prepare libraries from fractions with low cell numbers. The cohort comprised two healthy male donors, one aged 18 to 30 and one aged 30 to 40 years. To follow T-cell clones before and after primary and booster YFV17D yellow fever vaccination, bulk TCR alpha and beta repertoires were sequenced over time. Blood was collected at multiple timepoints before and after primary and secondary immunization, and bulk PBMC replicates and cell subsets were isolated.

The paper as a whole reports these results and caveats: After the booster, most clones that had expanded after primary vaccination were detected again (about 97% of CD4 and 88% of CD8), suggesting broad maintenance of memory. The secondary T-cell response was weaker than the primary response but faster, peaking on day 5 instead of day 15. A small fraction of clonotypes showed up in both the CD4 and CD8 compartments, probably as a result of convergent recombination. FACS-sorted repertoires could contain abundant contaminating clonotypes from the bulk population, so computational filtering was required. The study included only a couple of donors, which limits how far the findings can be generalized.

What the treatment or condition label conveys for this sample: live attenuated yellow fever vaccine strain. At every blood-draw timepoint, two biological replicates of bulk PBMCs were collected. A standard Ficoll-Paque protocol was used to isolate PBMCs from peripheral blood. TriZol was used to extract RNA from bulk PBMCs, from CD4 and CD8 fractions, and from dextramer-positive and dextramer-negative fractions. TCR cDNA was made using 5'RACE template switching, a step that added a universal primer site and unique molecular identifiers. cDNA synthesis was primed from both the TCR alpha and TCR beta constant segments. Library amplification involved two PCR steps, and the second step added sample barcodes and sequencing adapters. Sequencing of libraries was performed on Illumina HiSeq 2500 (2x100 bp) or NovaSeq (2x150 bp). The original pipeline was this. MIGEC was used to demultiplex reads and collapse the reads into UMI consensus sequences, and MiXCR was used for V(D)J alignment. Using edgeR on replicate PBMC samples, clonotypes were called vaccine-responding if FDR was below 0.01 and the log2 fold change was above 5 up to day 15. Each bulk clonotype was labeled CD4 or CD8 based on which sequenced repertoire, CD4 or CD8, contained the clonotype at higher abundance. Clones were called with MiXCR by TCRdb after fastp trimmed the public reads at Q25, and only in-frame beta chains were retained. Every distinct CDR3 protein forms one entry, paired with its most common genes and DNA. The V and J calls follow TCRdb's processing rather than the paper's. This sample lists 300,000 to 350,000 distinct CDR3 sequences; 8% to 9.5% were detected once. The ten largest clones capture approximately 18% of the sample.

This clonotype was seen repeatedly, ten times or more. What this receptor recognizes is not known. Base qualities were left out, and no much larger clone turns up one base away. CDR3 length: 15 amino acids, cysteine to phenylalanine. Only the CDR3 part of the read is kept: 45 bases, read in frame from the first base. CDR1 and CDR2, looked up from the germline V gene, are SGHRS and YFSETQ. A distance of 15 bases separates the germline ends of V and J, which lose 4 bases and 2 bases respectively. The receptor's source is a man aged 18 to 35 who received the YFV17D yellow fever vaccine. The chain employs TRBV5-1 and TRBJ2-5; 5 matching bases give a weak D call of TRBD1. The source was PBMCs, collected about 49 days after the first yellow fever vaccination. The CDR3 here reads CASSSPRAAQETQYF. At the DNA level, the sequence is TGCGCCAGCAGCAGCCCCAGGGCGGCTCAAGAGACCCAGTACTTC.